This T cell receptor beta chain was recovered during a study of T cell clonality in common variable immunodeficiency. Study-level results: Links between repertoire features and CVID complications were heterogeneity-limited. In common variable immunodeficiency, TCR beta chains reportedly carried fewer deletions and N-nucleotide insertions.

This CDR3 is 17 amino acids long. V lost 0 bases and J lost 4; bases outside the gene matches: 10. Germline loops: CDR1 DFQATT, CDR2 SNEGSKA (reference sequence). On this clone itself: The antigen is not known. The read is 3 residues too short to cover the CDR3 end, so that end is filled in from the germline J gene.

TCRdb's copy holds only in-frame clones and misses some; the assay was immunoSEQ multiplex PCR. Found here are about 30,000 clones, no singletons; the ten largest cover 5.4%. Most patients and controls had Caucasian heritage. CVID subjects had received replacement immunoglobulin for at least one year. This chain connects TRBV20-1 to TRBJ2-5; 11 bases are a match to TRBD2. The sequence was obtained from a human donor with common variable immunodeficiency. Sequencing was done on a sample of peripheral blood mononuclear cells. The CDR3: CSARDLGLAGGSETQYF. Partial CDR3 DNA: TGCAGTGCTAGAGATTTGGGGCTAGCGGGGGGATCAGAGACC.